This T cell receptor beta chain was observed in a study of identical twins. Study results and limitations: Modelling underestimated the level of out-of-frame TCR alpha sharing observed in monozygotic twins. A lower insertion count was a feature of abundant cord blood beta clonotypes, with no such feature in memory repertoires. Excess sharing between twins was weaker in beta out-of-frame sequences.

Germline V gene lookup returns CDR1 SGHTA and CDR2 FQGNSA. The V and J ends lost 3 bases and 0 bases, in that order; junction bases with no gene match: 10. The CDR3 is made up of 19 amino acids. Turning to this clonotype: Its matching antigen is unknown.

Template switching added a universal primer binding site, and final cDNA carried unique molecular identifiers. One entry per CDR3 protein results from TCRdb running MiXCR on the 5' RACE reads. The sample comprises fewer than 650,000 distinct CDR3 sequences, 7.1% of which are singletons, and 1.6% rests with the top ten. These data are also associated with another study on yellow fever vaccine responses in identical twins.

The chain carries TRBV7-2 and TRBJ2-1; 11 positions agree with TRBD2. The source of this sequence is a woman younger than 35 in good health. The sequencing input was PBMCs. The CDR3 nucleotides are TGTGCCAGCAGCTTGCGTCTAGCGGGAGGTCAGAGCTCCTACAATGAGCAGTTCTTC. Translating it yields CASSLRLAGGQSSYNEQFF.